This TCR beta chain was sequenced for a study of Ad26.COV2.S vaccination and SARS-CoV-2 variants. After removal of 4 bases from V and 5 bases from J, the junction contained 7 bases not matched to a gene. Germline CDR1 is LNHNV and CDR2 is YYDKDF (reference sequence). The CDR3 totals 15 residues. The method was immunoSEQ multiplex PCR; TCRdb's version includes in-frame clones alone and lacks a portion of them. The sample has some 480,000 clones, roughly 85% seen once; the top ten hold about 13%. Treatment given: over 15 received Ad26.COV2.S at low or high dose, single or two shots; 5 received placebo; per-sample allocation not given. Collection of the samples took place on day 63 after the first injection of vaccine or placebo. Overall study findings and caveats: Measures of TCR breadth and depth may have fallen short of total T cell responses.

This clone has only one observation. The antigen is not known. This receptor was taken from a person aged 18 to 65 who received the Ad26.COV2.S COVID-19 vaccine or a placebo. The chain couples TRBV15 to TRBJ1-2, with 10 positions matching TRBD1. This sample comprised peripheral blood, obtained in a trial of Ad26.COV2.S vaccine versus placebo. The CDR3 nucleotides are TGTGCCACCAGCACATTGGGACAGGGGATATATGGCTACACCTTC. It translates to CATSTLGQGIYGYTF.